Listed below are T cell receptor beta chains from one sample, sequenced in a study of monozygotic twins with inflammatory bowel disease. TCRdb re-called the 5' RACE reads and gives one entry per CDR3 protein, without DNA. The sample has 120,000 to 150,000 distinct CDR3 sequences. The sequenced material came from blood. The receptors shown here come from a human donor with ulcerative colitis or Crohn's disease, or a healthy co-twin of an affected twin (not recorded which). Both conserved end residues are part of each CDR3.

v_gene: TRBV19; j_gene: TRBJ2-7; CDR3aa: CASSIGTGTGDYEQYF
v_gene: TRBV7-3; j_gene: TRBJ2-2; CDR3aa: CASSLIDLRAPNTGELFF
v_gene: TRBV5-1; j_gene: TRBJ2-3; CDR3aa: CASSFSGSDTQYF
v_gene: TRBV5-1; j_gene: TRBJ1-5; CDR3aa: CASSFAGRDEPQHF
v_gene: TRBV6-5; j_gene: TRBJ2-7; CDR3aa: CASSNPRQGRSYEQYF
v_gene: TRBV4-1; j_gene: TRBJ2-2; CDR3aa: CASSQGGQAVRVGELFF
v_gene: TRBV9; j_gene: TRBJ2-7; CDR3aa: CASSPGTGHFYEQYF
v_gene: TRBV7-9; j_gene: TRBJ1-4; CDR3aa: CASRSQGQGRGKLFF
v_gene: TRBV4-3; j_gene: TRBJ2-7; CDR3aa: CASSQGTSGDSYEQYF
v_gene: TRBV29-1; j_gene: TRBJ1-2; CDR3aa: CSVEKAGDGYTF
v_gene: TRBV5-1; j_gene: TRBJ2-3; CDR3aa: CASSLAGRPGTDTQYF
v_gene: TRBV3-1; j_gene: TRBJ1-2; CDR3aa: CASSQREAYGYTF
v_gene: TRBV6-2/TRBV6-3; j_gene: TRBJ1-5; CDR3aa: CASSRGTGLSNQPQHF
v_gene: TRBV4-3; j_gene: TRBJ2-7; CDR3aa: CASSQDGSEYEQYF
v_gene: TRBV5-1; j_gene: TRBJ2-1; CDR3aa: CASSYTPGTGAGDEQFF
v_gene: TRBV20-1; j_gene: TRBJ2-6; CDR3aa: CSAIFSGANVLTF
v_gene: TRBV18; j_gene: TRBJ2-7; CDR3aa: CASSPLQDSYEQYF
v_gene: TRBV6-5; j_gene: TRBJ1-1; CDR3aa: CASRYAGGAVTEAFF
v_gene: TRBV12-3/TRBV12-4; j_gene: TRBJ2-7; CDR3aa: CASSPSQGVAYEQYF
v_gene: TRBV6-1; j_gene: TRBJ1-1; CDR3aa: CASRRDRDPSRAFF
v_gene: TRBV9; j_gene: TRBJ2-3; CDR3aa: CASSVVGNSDTQYF
v_gene: TRBV27; j_gene: TRBJ2-7; CDR3aa: CASIKWGTPKRAYEQYF
v_gene: TRBV27; j_gene: TRBJ2-7; CDR3aa: CASSRGVDSYEQYF
v_gene: TRBV28; j_gene: TRBJ2-7; CDR3aa: CASSLGPLGGEQYF
v_gene: TRBV7-9; j_gene: TRBJ1-2; CDR3aa: CASSPGQGVRYTF
v_gene: TRBV20-1; j_gene: TRBJ2-7; CDR3aa: CSARDSTEPYEQYF